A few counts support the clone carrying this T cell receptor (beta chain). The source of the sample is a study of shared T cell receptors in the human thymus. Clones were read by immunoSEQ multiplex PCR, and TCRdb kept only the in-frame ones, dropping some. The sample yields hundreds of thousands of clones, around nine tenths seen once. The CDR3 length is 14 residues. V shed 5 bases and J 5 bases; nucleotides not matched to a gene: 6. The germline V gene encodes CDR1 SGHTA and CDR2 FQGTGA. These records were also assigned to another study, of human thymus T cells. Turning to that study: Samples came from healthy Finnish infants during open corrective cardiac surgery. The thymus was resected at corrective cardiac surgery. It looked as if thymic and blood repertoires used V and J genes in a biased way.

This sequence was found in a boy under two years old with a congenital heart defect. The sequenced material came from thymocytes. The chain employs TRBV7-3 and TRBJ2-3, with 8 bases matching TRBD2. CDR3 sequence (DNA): TGTGCCAGCAGCCACCCAGCGGGAGTAGATACGCAGTATTTT. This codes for CASSHPAGVDTQYF.